Each of the 16 T cell receptor beta chains below was sequenced from the same sample in a study of multiple sclerosis patients with progressive multifocal leukoencephalopathy. Time point specified: time of PML onset. Generated by immunoSEQ multiplex PCR, the TCRdb table keeps only in-frame clones and is missing some. The sample holds roughly 30,000 clones, approximately 90% seen once. Material: PBMCs, obtained from a patient treated with natalizumab. Receptor source: a woman in her thirties or forties with progressive multifocal leukoencephalopathy.

This chain uses TRBV28 with TRBJ2-7; TRBD1 aligns across 7 bases. Per the germline V gene, CDR1 is MDHEN and CDR2 is SYDVKM. With 6 bases clipped from V and 2 bases from J, the junction kept 10 bases outside the gene matches. The CDR3 has 15 amino acids. CDR3 DNA: TGTGCCAGCAGAGATCCCGCCGGGACAGCCTACGAGCAGTACTTC. The encoded protein is CASRDPAGTAYEQYF.

The rearrangement links TRBV14 to TRBJ2-7, with 8 bases lining up with TRBD1. V shed 0 bases and J 2 bases; nucleotides not matched to a gene: 3. CDR1 is SGHDN, CDR2 FVKESK, per germline. This CDR3 comprises 15 residues. This CDR3 is CASSQEQGEPYEQYF. DNA for the CDR3: TGTGCCAGCAGCCAAGAACAGGGGGAACCCTACGAGCAGTACTTC.

CDR3 residues: CASSLESLAGGSANEQFF. The DNA for the CDR3 is TGTGCCAGCAGCTTAGAGAGTTTAGCGGGGGGGAGTGCCAATGAGCAGTTCTTC. The V and J genes are TRBV11-3 and TRBJ2-1; 11 nucleotides line up with TRBD2. Germline V gene sequence: CDR1 SGHNT, CDR2 YENEEA. The CDR3 is 18 amino acids. After removal of 0 bases from V and 6 bases from J, the junction contained 10 bases not matched to a gene.

The V and J genes are TRBV11-2 and TRBJ1-4; D gene uncertain. The CDR3 covers 16 residues. Germline assignment: CDR1 SGHAT and CDR2 FQNNGV. Trimming cost V 0 bases and J 7 bases, with 15 bases left between them. The CDR3 is CASSLDHTARGEKLFF. CDR3 bases: TGTGCCAGCAGCTTAGATCATACAGCTCGTGGTGAAAAACTGTTTTTT. Complete variable domain (other parts from reference TRBV11-2 and TRBJ1-4): EAGVAQSPRYKIIEKRQSVAFWCNPISGHATLYWYQQILGQGPKLLIQFQNNGVVDDSQLPKDRFSAERLKGVDSTLKIQPAKLEDSAVYLCASSLDHTARGEKLFFGSGTQLSVL.

V gene TRBV5-4 combines with J gene TRBJ1-2, with D possibly matching TRBD1 (5 bases). CDR1 and CDR2 from the germline V gene are SGHNT and YYREEE (reference sequence). The CDR3 has 11 residues. V was shortened by 1 base and J by 7 bases, with 5 bases between the two germline ends. The CDR3 is CASSLQGGYTF. As DNA, the CDR3 is TGTGCCAGCAGCTTGCAGGGTGGCTACACCTTC.

The gene calls are TRBV25-1 and TRBJ2-7; TRBD1 matches at 8 bases. The V segment lost 5 bases and the J segment 5 bases; nucleotides outside the gene matches: 11. This CDR3 comprises 15 residues. The germline V gene encodes CDR1 MGHDK and CDR2 SYGVNS. This CDR3 reads CASSNPSQGGNEQYF. CDR3 in DNA: TGTGCCAGCAGTAACCCTTCACAGGGGGGCAACGAGCAGTACTTC.

V gene TRBV5-4 combines with J gene TRBJ2-3; D gene ambiguous. The CDR3 contains 13 residues. Germline V gene sequence: CDR1 SGHNT, CDR2 YYREEE (reference sequence). Trimming took off 5 bases at V and 1 base at J, with 8 bases between the two ends. The chain's CDR3 is CASSSGRTDTQYF. In DNA, the CDR3 is TGTGCCAGCAGTTCCGGACGCACAGATACGCAGTATTTT.

The chain carries TRBV19 and TRBJ2-7; a possible D gene is TRBD2 (6 bases). There are 14 residues in the CDR3. The V gene lost 6 bases and the J gene lost 4 bases, with 16 bases spanning the gap. CDR1 and CDR2 from the germline V gene are LNHDA and SQIVND (reference sequence). The CDR3 DNA follows: TGTGCCAGTAGGGCTGATTGGGAGGAGTACGAGCAGTACTTC. Translation gives CASRADWEEYEQYF.

The rearrangement links TRBV9 to TRBJ2-7, with 7 bases identical to TRBD1. After removal of 4 bases from V and 7 bases from J, the junction contained 11 bases not matched to a gene. Germline V lookup: CDR1 SGDLS, CDR2 YYNGEE. This CDR3 spans 14 amino acids. The CDR3 region is CASSSGQPQREQYF. CDR3 nucleotide sequence: TGTGCCAGCAGCTCGGGACAGCCTCAAAGGGAGCAGTACTTC.

The V gene is TRBV4-3, the J gene TRBJ2-1; no definite D call. Trimming took 0 bases from V and 5 from J, leaving 14 bases between them. Germline lookup yields CDR1 LGHNA and CDR2 YSLEER. The CDR3 totals 16 residues. As DNA, the CDR3 is TGCGCCAGCAGCCAAGAACGGCTCCTTAGCCACAATGAGCAGTTCTTC. Translation: CASSQERLLSHNEQFF.

The chain is built from TRBV30 and TRBJ2-1; TRBD2 agrees at 7 bases. Losses at the gene ends were 2 bases for V and 7 bases for J; bases not matched to a gene: 17. Germline V gene lookup returns CDR1 GTSNPN and CDR2 SVGIG (reference sequence). This CDR3 has 17 amino acids. This chain's CDR3 is CAWSRGGSSPFRNEQFF. In DNA form, the CDR3 reads TGTGCCTGGAGTCGCGGCGGGAGCAGCCCCTTTAGGAATGAGCAGTTCTTC.

On this clone: A read error is the likely source, as a far larger clone sits one nucleotide away. The same CDR3 arises from other DNA sequences in this sample as well. The chain has TRBV13 and TRBJ2-7; the match to TRBD2 covers 9 bases. This CDR3 contains 13 residues. Germline V CDR1 and CDR2: PRHDT, FYEKMQ (reference sequence). The CDR3 region is CASRASGVDEQYF. DNA for the CDR3: TGTGCGAGCAGAGCTAGCGGGGTAGACGAGCAGTACTTC.

The V call is TRBV11-3, the J call TRBJ2-3, with 13 bases matching TRBD2. In germline, CDR1 is SGHNT, CDR2 YENEEA. The CDR3 totals 16 residues. V shed 5 bases, J shed 1 base, and the junction held 3 bases outside the gene matches. In DNA, the CDR3 is TGTGCCAGCAGCCCCGGACTAGCGGGGGGCACAGATACGCAGTATTTT. The encoded protein is CASSPGLAGGTDTQYF. Variable domain in full (rest from reference TRBV11-3 and TRBJ2-3): EAGVVQSPRYKIIEKKQPVAFWCNPISGHNTLYWYLQNLGQGPELLIRYENEEAVDDSQLPKDRFSAERLKGVDSTLKIQPAELGDSAVYLCASSPGLAGGTDTQYFGPGTRLTVL.

This chain uses TRBV9 with TRBJ1-2; D not resolved. Looked up from germline, CDR1 is SGDLS and CDR2 is YYNGEE. CDR3 length equals 12 residues. With 0 bases removed from V and 8 bases from J, the gap between germline ends came to 8 bases. The CDR3 spells CASSVEASGYTF. CDR3 DNA sequence: TGTGCCAGCAGCGTAGAGGCGAGCGGCTACACCTTC. The whole variable domain, remainder taken from reference TRBV9 and TRBJ1-2, is DSGVTQTPKHLITATGQRVTLRCSPRSGDLSVYWYQQSLDQGLQFLIQYYNGEERAKGNILERFSAQQFPDLHSELNLSSLELGDSALYFCASSVEASGYTFGSGTRLTVV.

Notes on this clone: Other DNA sequences in the sample encode the same CDR3. The chain uses TRBV7-2 and TRBJ1-1; D is perhaps TRBD1 (6 bases). V lost 2 bases to trimming and J lost 1 base, with 8 bases between them. The length of the CDR3 is 14 residues. Looked up from germline, CDR1 is SGHTA and CDR2 is FQGNSA. CDR3 DNA sequence: TGTGCCAGCAGCTTATCAGGGGCGAACACTGAAGCTTTCTTT. Translated, it gives CASSLSGANTEAFF.

V and J are TRBV15 and TRBJ2-7; the D gene could be TRBD1 or TRBD2 (5 bases each). The ends were cut back, 3 bases at V and 6 bases at J, with 6 bases in the middle. Germline V gives CDR1 LNHNV, CDR2 YYDKDF (reference sequence). This CDR3 spans 11 amino acids. In DNA form, the CDR3 reads TGTGCCACCAGCAGGGGGGTCGAGCAGTACTTC. The encoded protein is CATSRGVEQYF.